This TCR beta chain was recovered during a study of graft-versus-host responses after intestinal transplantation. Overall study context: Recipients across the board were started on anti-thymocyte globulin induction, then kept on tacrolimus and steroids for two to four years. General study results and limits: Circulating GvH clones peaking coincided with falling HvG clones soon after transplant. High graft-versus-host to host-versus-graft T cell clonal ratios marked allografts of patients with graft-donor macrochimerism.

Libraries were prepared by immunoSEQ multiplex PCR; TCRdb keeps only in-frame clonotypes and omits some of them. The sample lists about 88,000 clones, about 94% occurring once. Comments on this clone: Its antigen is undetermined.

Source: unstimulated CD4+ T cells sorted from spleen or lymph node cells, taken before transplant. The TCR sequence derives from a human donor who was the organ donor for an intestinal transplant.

The CDR3, as DNA: TGTGCCAGCAGCTCCCGACAGGAGATATACGAGCAGTACTTC. Translating gives CASSSRQEIYEQYF. This sequence joins TRBV11-1 and TRBJ2-5; tentatively, D is TRBD1 (6 bases). The DNA end is more similar to TRBJ2-7, so the J call may be wrong. This CDR3 is built from 14 residues. Germline CDR1 is SGHAT and CDR2 is FQDESV (reference sequence).